This TCR beta chain stems from a study of cytomegalovirus exposure and HLA in healthy donors. This clone occurred once. Sequencing was performed with immunoSEQ multiplex PCR; in TCRdb, only in-frame clones are kept and a portion is missing. The repertoire consists of about 140,000 clones, with 94% occurring once and the leading ten covering 1.8%. V shed 1 base and J shed 1 base, with 11 bases lying between them. CDR1 and CDR2 from the germline V gene are SGHNT and YENEEA. The CDR3 has 16 amino acids. The sample consisted of PBMCs. The chain joins TRBV11-3 to TRBJ2-1; tentative D call: TRBD2 (6 bases). The source of this sequence is a man between 18 and 35 years old in good health and CMV-seropositive. CDR3 sequence: CASSLAGSESYNEQFF. DNA for the CDR3: TGTGCCAGCAGCTTAGCCGGGAGTGAATCCTACAATGAGCAGTTCTTC.